This record concerns one T cell receptor beta chain sequence. The source of the sample is a study of blood T cell repertoires in COVID-19. Study background: Spain, Italy and the United States supplied samples that represented acute and convalescent COVID-19.

Methods used by the authors: Quantification of nucleated cells was approximated via reference gene primer amplification. Here immunoSEQ multiplex PCR was the method, and the copy in TCRdb shows in-frame clones only, minus some. D and trimming were read from the DNA, whereas the V and J calls and clone size are those reported in that table. Of roughly 8,200 clones in the sample, approximately 86% were seen once. Deletions cut 5 bases from V and 3 bases from J, with 8 bases between. The germline V gene has CDR1 SGHVS and CDR2 FNYEAQ. The CDR3 is 13 residues long. The clonotype originates from a human donor with active COVID-19. The donor label of this sample is uncertain. The chain links TRBV7-6 to TRBJ1-5; no clear D. Source material: peripheral blood. The CDR3 bases are TGTGCCAGCAGCCCCAGTTACAATCAGCCCCAGCATTTT. Translating it yields CASSPSYNQPQHF.